A selection of T cell receptor beta chains follows, all from one sample in a study of blood T cell repertoires in COVID-19. Profiling relied on immunoSEQ multiplex PCR, and the TCRdb table lists in-frame clones only, not all of them. The sample shows roughly 170,000 clones, roughly 80% of them seen only once. Material for sequencing was peripheral blood. These receptors were obtained from a human donor in a cohort sampled during active COVID-19. Both conserved end residues are part of each CDR3. D genes are given only for firm matches. Size is omitted from some rows. Given values are once, few, many or a class for expanded clones.

.,TRBJ1-2,TRBD1,TRBV6-6,TGTGCCAGCAGTTACTCGATTCACGGACAGGTACATGGCTACACCTTC,CASSYSIHGQVHGYTF
.,TRBJ1-2,.,TRBV6-5,TGTGCCAGCAGTTTGCTATTTAACTATGGCTACACCTTC,CASSLLFNYGYTF
.,TRBJ1-2,TRBD1,TRBV12-3/TRBV12-4,TGTGCCAGCAGTTCTGACAGGGGCAATGGCTACACCTTC,CASSSDRGNGYTF
.,TRBJ1-4,.,TRBV7-4,TGTGCCAGCAGCTCACAAACACCGACGTCGACAGGTAGGAGAAAAATTGAAAAACTGTTTTTT,CASSSQTPTSTGRRKIEKLFF
.,TRBJ1-1,.,TRBV6-1,TGTGCCAGCAGTGAAGCGCCACAGAGCACTGAAGCTTTCTTT,CASSEAPQSTEAFF
.,TRBJ1-5,.,TRBV5-6,TGTGCCAGCAGCTTGCGACGGAGAGATCCCCAGCATTTT,CASSLRRRDPQHF
.,TRBJ2-5,.,TRBV28,TGTGCCAGCAGTGAGGGGGGGGGCCGGACCCAGTACTTC,CASSEGGGRTQYF
once,TRBJ2-7,.,TRBV2,TGTGCCAGCAATTCTTGGGACACGTCCTACGAGCAGTACTTC,CASNSWDTSYEQYF
.,TRBJ2-2,.,TRBV3-1/TRBV3-2,TGTGCCAGCAGCCAAGGACAGGCGTTGAACACCGGGGAGCTGTTTTTT,CASSQGQALNTGELFF
few,TRBJ2-7,TRBD1,TRBV5-4,TGTGCCAGCAGCCTGGACAGGGACGAGCAGTACTTC,CASSLDRDEQYF
.,TRBJ2-1,.,TRBV4-1,TGCGCCAGCACCTCAGGGGCAAACAATGAGCAGTTCTTC,CASTSGANNEQFF
.,TRBJ2-5,TRBD1,TRBV5-1,TGCGCCAGCAGGGGGACAGTTTTTGGGGAGACCCAGTACTTC,CASRGTVFGETQYF
.,TRBJ2-7,.,TRBV9,TGTGCCAGCAGCGTAGTTGGGGGGAGTGACTACGAGCAGTACTTC,CASSVVGGSDYEQYF
.,TRBJ1-2,TRBD1,TRBV5-1,TGCGCCAGCAGCTTGGCCCCGGGACAGAACTATGGCTACACCTTC,CASSLAPGQNYGYTF
.,TRBJ1-2,.,TRBV4-1,TGCGCCAGCAGCAGCCGAGGGGGGGTTTATGGCTACACCTTC,CASSSRGGVYGYTF
.,TRBJ2-1,.,TRBV7-9,TGTGCCAGCAGTGTCAGGGGACATGAGCAGTTCTTC,CASSVRGHEQFF
few,TRBJ1-5,.,TRBV27,TGTGCCAGCAGTTTAACCGGGGTTCAGCCCCAGCATTTT,CASSLTGVQPQHF
.,TRBJ2-1,TRBD2,TRBV5-1,TGCGCCAGCAGCTCTAGGACTAGCGGGGGCGGCAATGAGCAGTTCTTC,CASSSRTSGGGNEQFF
.,TRBJ2-7,TRBD2,TRBV4-1,TGCGCCAGCAGCCAAGCCCCTAGCGGGGGGGCCTACGAGCAGTACTTC,CASSQAPSGGAYEQYF
.,TRBJ2-2,.,TRBV18,TGTGCCAGCTCGCGACGAGGGTCCGCCGGGGAGCTGTTTTTT,CASSRRGSAGELFF
.,TRBJ1-6,TRBD1,TRBV27,TGTGCCAGCAGTACCCCTAGGGGACAGGGTACGCGCTCACCCCTCCACTTT,CASSTPRGQGTRSPLHF
.,TRBJ2-1,TRBD2,TRBV30,TGTGCCTGGAGCGGCCTGGGAGGGGATGAGCAGTTCTTC,CAWSGLGGDEQFF
few,TRBJ2-7,TRBD1,TRBV4-1,TGCGCCAGCAGTGGAAGGCCAGGGGGCTCCTACGAGCAGTACTTC,CASSGRPGGSYEQYF
.,TRBJ1-6,.,TRBV2,TGTGCCAGTTCCCCGGGGCGGGATTATAATTCACCCCTCCACTTT,CASSPGRDYNSPLHF
.,TRBJ2-1,TRBD1,TRBV5-4,TGTGCCAGCAGCTTAGGGACAGGGGGCTTCAATGAGCAGTTCTTC,CASSLGTGGFNEQFF
.,TRBJ1-1,.,TRBV27,TGTGCCAGCACCCTGGGGAGAGCCATGAACACTGAAGCTTTCTTT,CASTLGRAMNTEAFF
.,TRBJ2-7,.,TRBV9,TGTGCCAGCAGCGCGGACAGCACCTACGAGCAGTACTTC,CASSADSTYEQYF
.,TRBJ1-1,.,TRBV27,TGTGCCAGCAGTCACCGGGACACCTGGCCTGAAGCTTTCTTT,CASSHRDTWPEAFF
.,TRBJ2-7,TRBD2,TRBV5-1,TGCGCCAGCAGCCCTCTAGCGGGGGGGCCGTACGAGCAGTACTTC,CASSPLAGGPYEQYF
.,TRBJ1-2,.,TRBV29-1,TGCAGCGTTGAAGAGGATCTACAGGGAAACTATGGCTACACCTTC,CSVEEDLQGNYGYTF
.,TRBJ2-7,TRBD2,TRBV19,TGTGCCAGTAGTATAGGCTCCCGGGGGGACTACGAGCAGTACTTC,CASSIGSRGDYEQYF